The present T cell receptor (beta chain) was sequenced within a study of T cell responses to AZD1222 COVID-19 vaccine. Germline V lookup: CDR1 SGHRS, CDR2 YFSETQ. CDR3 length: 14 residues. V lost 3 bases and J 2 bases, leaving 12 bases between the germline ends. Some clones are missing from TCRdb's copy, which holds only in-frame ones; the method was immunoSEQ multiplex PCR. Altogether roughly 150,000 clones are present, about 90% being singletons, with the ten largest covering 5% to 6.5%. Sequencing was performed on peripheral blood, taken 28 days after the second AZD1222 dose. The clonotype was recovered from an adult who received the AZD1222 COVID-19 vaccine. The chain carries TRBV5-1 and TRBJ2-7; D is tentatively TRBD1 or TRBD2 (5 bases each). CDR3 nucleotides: TGCGCCAGCAGCTCCGGGACGAGTACCTACGAGCAGTACTTC. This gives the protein CASSSGTSTYEQYF.